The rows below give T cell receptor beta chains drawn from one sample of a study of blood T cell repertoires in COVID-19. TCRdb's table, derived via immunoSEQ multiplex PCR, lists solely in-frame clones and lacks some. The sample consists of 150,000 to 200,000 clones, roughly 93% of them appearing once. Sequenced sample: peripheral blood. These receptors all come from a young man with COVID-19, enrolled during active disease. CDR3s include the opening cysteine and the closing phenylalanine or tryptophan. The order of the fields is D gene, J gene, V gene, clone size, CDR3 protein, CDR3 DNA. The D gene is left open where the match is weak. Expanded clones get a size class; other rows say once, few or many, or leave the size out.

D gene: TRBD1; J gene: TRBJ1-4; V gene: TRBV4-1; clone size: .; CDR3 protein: CASSHPTGYEEKLFF; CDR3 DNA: TGCGCCAGCAGCCACCCGACAGGGTATGAGGAAAAACTGTTTTTT
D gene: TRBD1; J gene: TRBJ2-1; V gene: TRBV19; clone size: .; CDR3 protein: CASRAGTGAYNEQFF; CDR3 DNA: TGTGCCAGTAGAGCCGGGACAGGGGCCTACAATGAGCAGTTCTTC
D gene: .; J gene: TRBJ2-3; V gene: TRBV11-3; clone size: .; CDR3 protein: CASSLGAREAPKADTQYF; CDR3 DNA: TGTGCCAGCAGCCTGGGGGCCCGGGAGGCGCCAAAAGCAGATACGCAGTATTTT
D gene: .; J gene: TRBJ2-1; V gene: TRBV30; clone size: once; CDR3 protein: CAWSPQGRNEQFF; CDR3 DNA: TGTGCCTGGAGCCCACAGGGGAGGAATGAGCAGTTCTTC
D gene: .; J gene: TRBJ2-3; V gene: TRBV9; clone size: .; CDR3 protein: CASSVGTGTDTQYF; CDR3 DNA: TGTGCCAGCAGCGTTGGTACTGGCACAGATACGCAGTATTTT
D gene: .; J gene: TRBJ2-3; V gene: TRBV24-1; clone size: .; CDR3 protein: CATRSETAQYF; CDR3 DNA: TGTGCCACCCGCTCGGAGACGGCGCAGTATTTT
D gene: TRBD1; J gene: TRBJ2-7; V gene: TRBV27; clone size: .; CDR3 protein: CASSAGPYRDRASEQYF; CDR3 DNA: TGTGCCAGCAGTGCGGGGCCCTACCGGGACAGGGCTAGCGAGCAGTACTTC
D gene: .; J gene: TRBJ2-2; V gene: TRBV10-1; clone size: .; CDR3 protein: CASSTGLAGELFF; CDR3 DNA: TGCGCCAGCAGTACGGGACTCGCCGGGGAGCTGTTTTTT
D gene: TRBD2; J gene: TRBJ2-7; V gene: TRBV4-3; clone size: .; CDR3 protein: CASSQDEGRGEYF; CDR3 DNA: TGCGCCAGCAGCCAAGACGAGGGTCGGGGGGAGTACTTC
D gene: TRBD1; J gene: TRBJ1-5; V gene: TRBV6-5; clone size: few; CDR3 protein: CASRGQGARQPQHF; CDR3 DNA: TGTGCCAGCAGGGGACAGGGGGCGCGTCAGCCCCAGCATTTT
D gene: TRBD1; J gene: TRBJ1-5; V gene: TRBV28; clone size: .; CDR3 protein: CASSSMTGTGGYQPQHF; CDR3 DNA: TGTGCCAGCAGTTCCATGACCGGGACAGGGGGTTATCAGCCCCAGCATTTT
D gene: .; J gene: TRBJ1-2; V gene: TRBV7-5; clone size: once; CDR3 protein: CARSPGLSEGADGYTF; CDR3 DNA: TGTGCCAGAAGCCCCGGGTTAAGTGAGGGGGCGGATGGCTACACCTTC
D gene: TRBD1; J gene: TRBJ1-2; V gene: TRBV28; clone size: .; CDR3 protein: CASSNLAIRGYGYTF; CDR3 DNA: TGTGCCAGCAGCAACTTAGCTATCAGGGGGTATGGCTACACCTTC
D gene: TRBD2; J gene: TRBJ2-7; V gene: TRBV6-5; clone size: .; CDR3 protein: CASRTSGLSYEQYF; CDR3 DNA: TGTGCCAGCCGAACTAGCGGCCTCTCCTACGAGCAGTACTTC
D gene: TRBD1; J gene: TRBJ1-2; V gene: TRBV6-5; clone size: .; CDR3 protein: CASTQDRVGYTF; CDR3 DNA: TGTGCCAGCACGCAAGACAGGGTCGGCTACACCTTC
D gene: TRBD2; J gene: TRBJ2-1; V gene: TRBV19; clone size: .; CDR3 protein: CASSIFSGSTNEQFF; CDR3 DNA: TGTGCCAGTAGTATCTTTAGCGGGAGTACTAATGAGCAGTTCTTC
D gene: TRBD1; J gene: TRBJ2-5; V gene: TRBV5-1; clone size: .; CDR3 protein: CASSPSIQGLGETQYF; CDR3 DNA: TGCGCCAGCAGCCCGTCTATACAGGGGTTAGGTGAGACCCAGTACTTC
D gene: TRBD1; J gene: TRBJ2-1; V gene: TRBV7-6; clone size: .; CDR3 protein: CASSSDPRGQDNNEQFF; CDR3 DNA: TGTGCCAGCAGCTCCGACCCTAGGGGACAGGACAACAATGAGCAGTTCTTC
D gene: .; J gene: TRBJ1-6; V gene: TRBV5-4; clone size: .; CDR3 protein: CASSLGTGPNSPLHF; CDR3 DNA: TGTGCCAGCAGCTTGGGAACAGGGCCCAATTCACCCCTCCACTTT
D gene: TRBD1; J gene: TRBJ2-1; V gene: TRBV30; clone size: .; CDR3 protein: CAWSEATGTGQFF; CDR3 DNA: TGTGCCTGGAGTGAGGCCACCGGGACAGGGCAGTTCTTC
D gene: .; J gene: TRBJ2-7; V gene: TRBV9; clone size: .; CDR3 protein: CASSAGQSSYEQYF; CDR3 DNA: TGTGCCAGCAGCGCCGGACAAAGCTCCTACGAGCAGTACTTC
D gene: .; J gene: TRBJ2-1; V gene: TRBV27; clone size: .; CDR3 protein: CASSPLGGRIEQFF; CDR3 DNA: TGTGCCAGCAGTCCCCTTGGAGGAAGAATCGAGCAGTTCTTC
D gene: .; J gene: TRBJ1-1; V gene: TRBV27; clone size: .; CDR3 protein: CASSKRQAPGDTEAFF; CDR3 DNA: TGTGCCAGCAGCAAACGACAGGCTCCCGGAGACACTGAAGCTTTCTTT
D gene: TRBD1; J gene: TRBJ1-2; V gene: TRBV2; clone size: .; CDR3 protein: CASSGRDSRNYGYTF; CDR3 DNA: TGTGCCAGCAGCGGTCGGGACAGCCGTAACTATGGCTACACCTTC
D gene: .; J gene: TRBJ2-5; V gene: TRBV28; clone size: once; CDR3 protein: CASSVSREFKETQYF; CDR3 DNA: TGTGCCAGCAGCGTGTCGAGGGAATTCAAAGAGACCCAGTACTTC
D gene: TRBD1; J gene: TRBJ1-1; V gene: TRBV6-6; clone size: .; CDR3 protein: CASSYTGQGTEAFF; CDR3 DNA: TGTGCCAGCAGTTACACGGGACAGGGCACTGAAGCTTTCTTT
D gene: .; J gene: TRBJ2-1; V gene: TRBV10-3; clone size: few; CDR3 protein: CAISDPGIYEQFF; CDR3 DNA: TGTGCCATCAGTGATCCGGGGATCTATGAGCAGTTCTTC
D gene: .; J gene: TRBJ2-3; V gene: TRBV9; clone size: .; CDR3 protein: CASSAQSGTLSTDTQYF; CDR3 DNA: TGTGCCAGCAGCGCTCAATCAGGGACTTTAAGCACAGATACGCAGTATTTT
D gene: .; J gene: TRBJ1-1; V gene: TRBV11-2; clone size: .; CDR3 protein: CASSPVNTEAFF; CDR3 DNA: TGTGCCAGCAGCCCAGTCAACACTGAAGCTTTCTTT
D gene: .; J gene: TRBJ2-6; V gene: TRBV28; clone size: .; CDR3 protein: CASSRTGTLTLGANVLTF; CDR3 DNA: TGTGCCAGCAGTCGTACAGGTACCTTGACTCTGGGAGCCAACGTCCTGACTTTC
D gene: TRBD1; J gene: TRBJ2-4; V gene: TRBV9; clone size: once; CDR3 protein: CASRADREQGIQYF; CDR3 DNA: TGTGCCAGCAGAGCGGACAGGGAACAAGGCATTCAGTACTTC
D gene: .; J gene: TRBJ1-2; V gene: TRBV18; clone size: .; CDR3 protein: CASSPQDSSYGYTF; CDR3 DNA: TGTGCCAGCTCGCCCCAGGACTCTAGCTATGGCTACACCTTC
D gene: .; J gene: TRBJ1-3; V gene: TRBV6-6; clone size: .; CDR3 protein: CASSYRLSAGNTIYF; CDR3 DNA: TGTGCCAGCAGTTATCGTCTCTCTGCGGGAAACACCATATATTTT
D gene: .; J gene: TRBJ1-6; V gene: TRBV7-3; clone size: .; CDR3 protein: CASSLTGTGSPLHF; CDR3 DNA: TGTGCCAGCAGCTTAACAGGGACTGGTTCACCCCTCCACTTT
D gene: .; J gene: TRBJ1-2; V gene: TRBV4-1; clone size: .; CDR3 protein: CASRPTQTGLDGYTF; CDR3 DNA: TGCGCCAGCAGACCTACCCAAACAGGGCTTGATGGCTACACCTTC
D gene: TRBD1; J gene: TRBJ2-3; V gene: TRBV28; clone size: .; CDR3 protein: CASSPGRGLTDTQYF; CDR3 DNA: TGTGCCAGCAGTCCGGGCAGGGGGCTTACAGATACGCAGTATTTT
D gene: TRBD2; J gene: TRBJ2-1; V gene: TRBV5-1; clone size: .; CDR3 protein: CASSLASLAGRPGNNEQFF; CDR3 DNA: TGCGCCAGCAGCTTGGCTAGTCTAGCGGGAAGGCCAGGTAACAATGAGCAGTTCTTC
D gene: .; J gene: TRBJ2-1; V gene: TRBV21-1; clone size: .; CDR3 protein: CASSKGGQGLNEQFF; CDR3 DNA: TGTGCCAGCAGCAAAGGGGGACAGGGACTCAATGAGCAGTTCTTC
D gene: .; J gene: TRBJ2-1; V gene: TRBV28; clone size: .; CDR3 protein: CASSFSARSYNEQFF; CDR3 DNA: TGTGCCAGCAGTTTCTCGGCGAGGTCCTACAATGAGCAGTTCTTC
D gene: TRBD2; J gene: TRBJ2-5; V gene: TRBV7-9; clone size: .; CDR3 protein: CASSLQVLAGAETQYF; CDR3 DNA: TGTGCCAGCAGCTTACAGGTATTAGCGGGAGCGGAGACCCAGTACTTC
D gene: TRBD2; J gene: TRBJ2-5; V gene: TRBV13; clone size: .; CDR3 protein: CASSSGLAGGETQYF; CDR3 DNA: TGTGCCAGCAGCTCCGGACTAGCGGGAGGGGAGACCCAGTACTTC
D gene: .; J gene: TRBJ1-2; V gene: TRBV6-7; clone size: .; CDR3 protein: CASSYSIEDGDNGYTF; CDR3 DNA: TGTGCCAGCAGTTACTCGATAGAGGACGGGGATAATGGCTACACCTTC
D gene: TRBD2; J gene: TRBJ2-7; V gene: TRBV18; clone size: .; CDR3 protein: CASSPLTSGKPYEQYF; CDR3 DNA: TGTGCCAGCTCACCCCTGACTAGCGGGAAGCCCTACGAGCAGTACTTC
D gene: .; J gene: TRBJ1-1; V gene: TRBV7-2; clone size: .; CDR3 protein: CASSLGGAGAFF; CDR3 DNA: TGTGCCAGCAGCTTGGGGGGGGCAGGGGCTTTCTTT
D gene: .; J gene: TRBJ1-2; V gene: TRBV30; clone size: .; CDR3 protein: CAWSVGGGSGYTF; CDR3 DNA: TGTGCCTGGAGTGTGGGGGGTGGCTCTGGCTACACCTTC
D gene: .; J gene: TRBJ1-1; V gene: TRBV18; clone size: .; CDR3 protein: CASSSDMNTEAFF; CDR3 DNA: TGTGCCAGCTCATCGGACATGAACACTGAAGCTTTCTTT
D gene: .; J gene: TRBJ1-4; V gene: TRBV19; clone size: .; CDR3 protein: CASSPSRGAALEKLLF; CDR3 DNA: TGTGCCAGTAGTCCTTCCCGGGGGGCAGCTCTTGAAAAACTGCTTTTT